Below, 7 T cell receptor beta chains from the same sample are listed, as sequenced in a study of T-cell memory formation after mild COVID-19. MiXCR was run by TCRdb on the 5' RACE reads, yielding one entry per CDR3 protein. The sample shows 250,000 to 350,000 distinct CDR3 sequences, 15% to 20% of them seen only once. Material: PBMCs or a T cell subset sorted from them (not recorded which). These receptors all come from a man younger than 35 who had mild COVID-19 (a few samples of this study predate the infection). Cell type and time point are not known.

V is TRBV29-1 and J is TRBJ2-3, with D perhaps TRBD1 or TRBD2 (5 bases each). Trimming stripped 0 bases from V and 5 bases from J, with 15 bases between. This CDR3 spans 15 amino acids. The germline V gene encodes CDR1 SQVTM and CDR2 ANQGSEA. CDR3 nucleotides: TGCAGCGTTGAAGATCTCACGGGGCTAGGAGATACGCAGTATTTT. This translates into CSVEDLTGLGDTQYF.

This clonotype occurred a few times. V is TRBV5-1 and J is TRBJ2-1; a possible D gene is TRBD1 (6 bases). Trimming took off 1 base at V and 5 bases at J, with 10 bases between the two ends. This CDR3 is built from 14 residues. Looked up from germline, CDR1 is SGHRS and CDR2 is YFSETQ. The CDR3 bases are TGCGCCAGCAGCTTGTGGACAGCTGACAATGAGCAGTTCTTC. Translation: CASSLWTADNEQFF.

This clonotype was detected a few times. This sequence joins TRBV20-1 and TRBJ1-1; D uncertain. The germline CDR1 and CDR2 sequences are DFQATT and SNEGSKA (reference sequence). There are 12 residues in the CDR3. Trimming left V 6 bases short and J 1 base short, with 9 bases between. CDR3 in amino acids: CSAARGNTEAFF. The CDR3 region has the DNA TGCAGTGCGGCCCGAGGGAACACTGAAGCTTTCTTT.

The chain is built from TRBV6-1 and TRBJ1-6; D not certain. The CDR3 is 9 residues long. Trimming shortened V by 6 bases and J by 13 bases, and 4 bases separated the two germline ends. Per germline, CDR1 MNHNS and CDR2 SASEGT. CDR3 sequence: CASSFPLHF. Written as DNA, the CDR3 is TGTGCCAGCAGCTTTCCCCTCCACTTT.

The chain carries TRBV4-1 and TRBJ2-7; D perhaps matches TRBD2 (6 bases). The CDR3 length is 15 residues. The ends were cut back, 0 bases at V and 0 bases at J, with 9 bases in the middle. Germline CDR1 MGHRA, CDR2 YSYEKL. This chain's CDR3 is CASSQDWEDSYEQYF. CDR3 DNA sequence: TGCGCCAGCAGCCAAGACTGGGAGGACTCCTACGAGCAGTACTTC.

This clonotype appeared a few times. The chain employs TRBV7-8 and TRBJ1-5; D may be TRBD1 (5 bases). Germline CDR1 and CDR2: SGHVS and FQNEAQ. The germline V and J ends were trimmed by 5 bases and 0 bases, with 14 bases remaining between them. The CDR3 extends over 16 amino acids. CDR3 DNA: TGTGCCAGCAGCACCGCGCAGGGACGTAGCAATCAGCCCCAGCATTTT. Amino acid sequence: CASSTAQGRSNQPQHF.

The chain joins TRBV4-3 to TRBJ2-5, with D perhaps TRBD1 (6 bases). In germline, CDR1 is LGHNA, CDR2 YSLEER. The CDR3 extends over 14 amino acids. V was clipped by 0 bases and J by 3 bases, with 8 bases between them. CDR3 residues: CASSQEQGEETQYF. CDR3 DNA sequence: TGCGCCAGCAGCCAAGAACAGGGCGAAGAGACCCAGTACTTC.